This T cell receptor (beta chain) was captured by sequencing in a study of control samples from healthy donors and cancer patients. Generated by immunoSEQ multiplex PCR, the TCRdb table keeps only in-frame clones and is missing some. The sample has 89,000 or so clones; approximately 87% are singletons. From germline, CDR1 is MNHEY and CDR2 SMNVEV (reference sequence). The V end lost 3 bases, the J end lost 3 bases, and 14 bases lay between the germline ends. The length of the CDR3 is 15 residues. Sequenced input: blood. This sequence originates from a man aged 50-60 years in good health. The chain joins TRBV27 to TRBJ1-1; TRBD1 is a possible D gene (6 bases). DNA of the CDR3: TGTGCCAGCAGTTTTCAGGGGCGGAGTGACACTGAAGCTTTCTTT. As protein: CASSFQGRSDTEAFF.